This T cell receptor (beta chain) was documented in a study of follicular helper T cells after annual influenza vaccination. The repertoire was sequenced with immunoSEQ multiplex PCR; TCRdb's copy has only in-frame clones and lacks some. The table records some 14,000 clones, about 83% of them present only once. Time point described: 2015-2016 season, pre-vaccination. Germline values: CDR1 MDHEN, CDR2 SYDVKM. This CDR3 comprises 13 residues. The V end was cut by 3 bases, the J end by 9 bases, with 14 bases between. This chain joins TRBV28 and TRBJ2-5; perhaps TRBD2 as D (5 bases). Sequenced material: CXCR5- memory CD4+ T cells sorted from blood, taken on the day of influenza vaccination. The TCR sequence derives from an adult who received the influenza vaccine. CDR3 loop: CASSFSASGAQYF. CDR3 in DNA: TGTGCCAGCAGTTTTTCGGCCAGCGGCGCCCAGTACTTC.